Presented here are 13 T cell receptor beta chains from one specimen sequenced in a study of OX40 agonist ivuxolimab in advanced cancers. The table came from immunoSEQ multiplex PCR; TCRdb's copy has only in-frame clones and leaves some out. There are about 68,000 clones in the sample; roughly four fifths occur only once, and roughly 10% lies in the top ten. The sample consisted of CD4+ or CD8+ T cells sorted from blood, taken in a trial of the OX40 agonist ivuxolimab. Receptors were obtained from an adult with an advanced solid tumor such as melanoma, head and neck, liver or kidney cancer.

This clone appeared a single time. The chain combines TRBV5-1 with TRBJ1-4, with 7 bases lining up with TRBD1. The trim removed 0 bases at V and 0 bases at J, leaving 5 bases unmatched. Germline loops: CDR1 SGHRS, CDR2 YFSETQ. There are 17 residues in the CDR3. The DNA of the CDR3 is TGCGCCAGCAGCTTGGGGACAGGTTATGCAACTAATGAAAAACTGTTTTTT. Its protein is CASSLGTGYATNEKLFF. The whole variable domain, filled in from reference TRBV5-1 and TRBJ1-4, reads KAGVTQTPRYLIKTRGQQVTLSCSPISGHRSVSWYQQTPGQGLQFLFEYFSETQRNKGNFPGRFSGRQFSNSRSEMNVSTLELGDSALYLCASSLGTGYATNEKLFFGSGTQLSVL.

There are a few counts of this clone. This chain uses TRBV2 with TRBJ2-5, with 11 bases lining up with TRBD1. The CDR3 covers 13 residues. Germline V gene lookup returns CDR1 SNHLY and CDR2 FYNNEI. V was pared by 8 bases and J by 4 bases, with 3 bases of the junction left unmatched. CDR3: CASYGQGAETQYF. The DNA of the CDR3 is TGTGCCAGCTACGGACAGGGGGCAGAGACCCAGTACTTC. Full variable domain (remainder filled in from reference TRBV2 and TRBJ2-5): EPEVTQTPSHQVTQMGQEVILRCVPISNHLYFYWYRQILGQKVEFLVSFYNNEISEKSEIFDDQFSVERPDGSNFTLKIRSTKLEDSAMYFCASYGQGAETQYFGPGTRLLVL.

This chain joins TRBV9 and TRBJ1-1; possibly TRBD1 for D (5 bases). CDR3 length: 15 residues. V lost 0 bases and J lost 5, with 14 bases in between. CDR1 is SGDLS and CDR2 is YYNGEE in the germline V gene. This chain's CDR3 is CASSVGDGGRTEAFF. The CDR3 bases are TGTGCCAGCAGCGTAGGGGATGGGGGTCGGACTGAAGCTTTCTTT.

This sequence joins TRBV2 and TRBJ2-2; the D gene is possibly TRBD1 (6 bases). V lost 6 bases and J 6 bases, leaving 11 bases between the germline ends. The CDR3 runs to 13 residues. Germline CDR1 reads SNHLY; CDR2 reads FYNNEI. The CDR3 here is CASRAGAPGELFF. The CDR3 DNA is TGTGCCAGCAGGGCAGGGGCGCCCGGGGAGCTGTTTTTT.

The V and J genes are TRBV10-2 and TRBJ2-2; D might be TRBD1 (6 bases). Germline CDR1 reads WSHSY; CDR2 reads SAAADI. The CDR3 consists of 14 residues. Deletions cut 4 bases from V and 7 bases from J, with 13 bases between. The DNA of the CDR3 is TGCGCCAGCAGTGCGGACAGTACAGTCGGGGAGCTGTTTTTT. It yields the protein CASSADSTVGELFF.

The chain links TRBV5-1 to TRBJ2-7, with 7 positions matching TRBD2. Germline CDR1 reads SGHRS; CDR2 reads YFSETQ. The V segment lost 0 bases and the J segment 1 base; nucleotides outside the gene matches: 7. The CDR3 runs to 16 residues. Here the CDR3 DNA reads TGCGCCAGCAGCTTGGGGCCAGCGGGGAAATCCTACGAGCAGTACTTC. Its translation is CASSLGPAGKSYEQYF.

The J gene is TRBJ2-6, the V gene TRBV30; the D is unclear. The CDR3 extends over 13 amino acids. Germline lookup yields CDR1 GTSNPN and CDR2 SVGIG (reference sequence). The V and J ends lost 3 bases and 1 base respectively, with 4 bases between them. The CDR3 spells CAWRQSGANVLTF. In DNA form, the CDR3 reads TGTGCCTGGAGGCAGTCTGGGGCCAACGTCCTGACTTTC. Supplemented by reference TRBV30 and TRBJ2-6, the full variable domain reads SQTIHQWPATLVQPVGSPLSLECTVEGTSNPNLYWYRQAAGRGLQLLFYSVGIGQISSEVPQNLSASRPQDRQFILSSKKLLLSDSGFYLCAWRQSGANVLTFGAGSRLTVL.

This clone was counted only a few times. The chain has TRBV2 and TRBJ2-5; D not resolved. V was shortened by 6 bases and J by 5 bases, with 7 bases between the two germline ends. Germline V CDR1 and CDR2: SNHLY, FYNNEI. The CDR3 is made up of 11 amino acids. The chain's CDR3 is CASSPSETQYF. The CDR3 coding sequence is TGTGCCAGCAGCCCCAGTGAGACCCAGTACTTC.

The rearrangement uses TRBV2 and TRBJ1-1; a possible D gene is TRBD1 (5 bases). The CDR3 is 14 amino acids. Trimming left V 6 bases short and J 1 base short, with 12 bases between. Looked up from germline, CDR1 is SNHLY and CDR2 is FYNNEI. The CDR3 sequence: CASSGGRRNTEAFF. Written as DNA, the CDR3 is TGTGCCAGCAGCGGGGGACGGCGGAACACTGAAGCTTTCTTT. The full variable domain, with the rest looked up from reference TRBV2 and TRBJ1-1, is EPEVTQTPSHQVTQMGQEVILRCVPISNHLYFYWYRQILGQKVEFLVSFYNNEISEKSEIFDDQFSVERPDGSNFTLKIRSTKLEDSAMYFCASSGGRRNTEAFFGQGTRLTVV.

This clone was seen a handful of times. The chain has TRBV29-1 and TRBJ2-1; TRBD2 matches 7 bases. V trimming: 4 bases; J trimming: 9 bases; junction bases outside the gene matches: 0. The CDR3 has 10 amino acids. The germline V gene has CDR1 SQVTM and CDR2 ANQGSEA. This chain's CDR3 is CSVGGGEQFF. DNA of the CDR3: TGCAGCGTTGGGGGGGGTGAGCAGTTCTTC.

The genes are TRBV6-5 and TRBJ2-1; D not certain. V was trimmed by 3 bases and J by 2 bases, leaving 8 bases between them. The CDR3 consists of 14 residues. The germline gives CDR1 MNHEY, CDR2 SVGAGI. The CDR3 nucleotides are TGTGCCAGCAGTTATGGCCAAGCCTACAATGAGCAGTTCTTC. The encoded protein is CASSYGQAYNEQFF.

This clone occurred a few times. The V gene is TRBV14, the J gene TRBJ2-7, with 8 bases lining up with TRBD1. The V gene's germline CDR1 is SGHDN and CDR2 FVKESK. This CDR3 spans 14 amino acids. V shed 0 bases and J 8 bases; nucleotides not matched to a gene: 6. The DNA of the CDR3 is TGTGCCAGCAGCCAAGAGGTGGGGACAGGAAAGCAGTACTTC. Residues: CASSQEVGTGKQYF.

This clone has a single count. The chain is built from TRBV7-6 and TRBJ2-2, with TRBD1 matching 7 bases. The germline V gene has CDR1 SGHVS and CDR2 FNYEAQ. The CDR3 length is 14 residues. The trim removed 5 bases at V and 9 bases at J, leaving 9 bases unmatched. Written as DNA, the CDR3 is TGTGCCAGCAGCGCAGACAGGGTTGGCAGGGAGCTGTTTTTT. Translated, it gives CASSADRVGRELFF.